This T cell receptor beta chain was sequenced during a study of blood T cell repertoires in COVID-19. Background on the study: Collection of acute and convalescent COVID-19 samples took place in the United States, Italy and Spain.

J was trimmed by 6 bases and V by 1 base; bases with no gene match: 14. CDR1 and CDR2 from the germline V gene are LGHNT and FRNRAP. The CDR3 runs 18 residues. Residents of 24 US areas, aged roughly 18 to 89 years, made up the participants. In assigning cohorts, the study relied on participant-reported clinical history. In the study's own analysis: Amplification from reference gene primers served as the basis for estimated nucleated cell counts. Measured with immunoSEQ multiplex PCR; TCRdb has only the in-frame clones, and not every one. That table is the source of V, J and clone size, and D and trimming were worked out from the DNA. In the table there are around 180,000 clones, roughly 89% of which are singletons.

The sample taken for sequencing was PBMCs or T cells enriched from blood (not recorded which). The V and J genes are TRBV12-5 and TRBJ2-1; TRBD2 aligns across 8 bases. This TCR came from a woman aged 40 to 55 with acute COVID-19. The CDR3 coding sequence is TGTGCTAGTGGTTTGGGTCCCCTCTCCGGGAGGGCCGGCAATGAGCAGTTCTTC. Amino acid sequence: CASGLGPLSGRAGNEQFF.